This TCR beta chain was recovered during a study of breast tumors, draining lymph nodes, adjacent tissues. A single record per CDR3 protein comes from TCRdb applying MiXCR to the multiplex PCR reads. The sample lists 120,000 or so distinct CDR3 sequences, just under 20% seen once, with roughly 3.5% in the top ten. The CDR3 totals 16 residues. Unmatched junction bases numbered 12, after V lost 3 bases and J lost 8 bases. Germline V gene sequence: CDR1 LNHDA, CDR2 SQIVND (reference sequence). General study points: That most tumor T cells come from lymph nodes remained unproven. Tumor repertoires ranked between lymph nodes and nontumor tissue in diversity, with V and J gene preferences.

There are many counts of this clonotype. The antigen remains undetermined. Breast cancer patients provided tissue from their axillary draining lymph nodes. Sequencing was performed on axillary lymph node tissue. The origin of this receptor is a female donor with breast cancer. Some clones in this sample may be carry-over from other donors' samples. J is TRBJ2-1 and V is TRBV19; 8 positions agree with TRBD1. The CDR3 loop reads CASSISHGQGIYEQFF. In DNA, the CDR3 is TGTGCCAGTAGTATTTCCCACGGACAGGGTATCTATGAGCAGTTCTTC.